The entry below describes one T cell receptor beta chain. Its antigen remains unidentified. Healthy bone marrow donors supplied every sample. Use of 60 Vbeta and 13 Jbeta primers characterized the PCR. This table comes from immunoSEQ multiplex PCR, and its TCRdb copy is limited to in-frame clones, with some not included. The sample has some 190,000 clones; just over 75% are singletons. CDR3 size: 15 residues. V was clipped by 1 base and J by 2 bases, with 9 bases between them. Germline CDR1 reads SGDLS; CDR2 reads YYNGEE. The sample originates from a study of cytomegalovirus exposure and HLA in healthy donors. The study's findings and limits: The presence/absence work took it that sequencing depth was about the same across donors. A link between a missense DCLRE1C variant and TCR beta V- and J-gene trimming emerged from a later analysis. The authors reported that TCR beta sequences could predict HLA-A and HLA-B alleles. These predictions were accurate for most subjects in the first cohort.

The sample consisted of PBMCs. This sequence originates from a man aged 18 to 29 in good health and CMV-seronegative. The chain employs TRBV9 and TRBJ1-4; possible D gene TRBD1, 5 bases. In DNA, the CDR3 is TGTGCCAGCAGCGTACAGGGCTTCACTAATGAAAAACTGTTTTTT. This translates into CASSVQGFTNEKLFF.